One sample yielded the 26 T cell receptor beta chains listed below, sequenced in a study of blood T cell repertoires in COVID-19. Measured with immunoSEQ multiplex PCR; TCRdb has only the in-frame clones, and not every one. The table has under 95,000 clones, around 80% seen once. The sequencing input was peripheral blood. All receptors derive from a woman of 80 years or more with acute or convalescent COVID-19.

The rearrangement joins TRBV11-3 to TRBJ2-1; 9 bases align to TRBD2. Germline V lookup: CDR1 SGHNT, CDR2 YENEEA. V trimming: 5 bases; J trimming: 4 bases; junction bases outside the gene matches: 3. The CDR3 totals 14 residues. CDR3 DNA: TGTGCCAGCAGCCCGAGCGGGGGGTACAATGAGCAGTTCTTC. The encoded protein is CASSPSGGYNEQFF. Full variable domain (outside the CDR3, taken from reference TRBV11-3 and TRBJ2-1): EAGVVQSPRYKIIEKKQPVAFWCNPISGHNTLYWYLQNLGQGPELLIRYENEEAVDDSQLPKDRFSAERLKGVDSTLKIQPAELGDSAVYLCASSPSGGYNEQFFGPGTRLTVL.

The CDR3 nucleotides are TGTGCCAGCAGTGGGGACAGGGGGGCAGGCAAAAACATTCAGTACTTC. Its protein is CASSGDRGAGKNIQYF. The chain recombines TRBV2 with TRBJ2-4, with 11 bases that match TRBD1. Germline CDR1 SNHLY, CDR2 FYNNEI. The CDR3 is 16 amino acids. V trimming: 4 bases; J trimming: 3 bases; junction bases outside the gene matches: 5.

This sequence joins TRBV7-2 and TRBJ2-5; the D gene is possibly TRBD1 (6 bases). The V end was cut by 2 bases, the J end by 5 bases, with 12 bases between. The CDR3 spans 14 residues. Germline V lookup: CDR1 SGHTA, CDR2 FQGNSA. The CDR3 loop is CASSLRQAWETQYF. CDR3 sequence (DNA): TGTGCCAGCAGCTTAAGACAGGCCTGGGAGACCCAGTACTTC. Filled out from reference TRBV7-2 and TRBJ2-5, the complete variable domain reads GAGVSQSPSNKVTEKGKDVELRCDPISGHTALYWYRQSLGQGLEFLIYFQGNSAPDKSGLPSDRFSAERTGGSVSTLTIQRTQQEDSAVYLCASSLRQAWETQYFGPGTRLLVL.

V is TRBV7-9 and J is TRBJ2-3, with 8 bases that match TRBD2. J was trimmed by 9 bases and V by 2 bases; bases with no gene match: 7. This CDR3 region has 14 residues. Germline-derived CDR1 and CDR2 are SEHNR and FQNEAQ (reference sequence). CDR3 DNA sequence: TGTGCCAGCAGCTTACGGGGTAGCGGGGTCACGCAGTATTTT. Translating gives CASSLRGSGVTQYF.

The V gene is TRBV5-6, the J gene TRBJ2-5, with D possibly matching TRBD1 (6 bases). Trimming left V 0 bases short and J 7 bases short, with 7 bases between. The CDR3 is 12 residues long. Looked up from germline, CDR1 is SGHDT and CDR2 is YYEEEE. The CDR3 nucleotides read TGTGCCAGCAGCTTGGGACAGGCGACCCAGTACTTC. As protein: CASSLGQATQYF.

This CDR3 is CASSYVPGLVGEQFF. The CDR3 DNA is TGCGCCAGCAGCTACGTCCCGGGACTAGTCGGGGAGCAGTTCTTC. The chain joins TRBV5-1 to TRBJ2-1; 8 bases map to TRBD2. Germline-derived CDR1 and CDR2 are SGHRS and YFSETQ. CDR3 length: 15 residues. Trimming removed 3 bases from V and 10 bases from J; junction bases left unmatched: 12.

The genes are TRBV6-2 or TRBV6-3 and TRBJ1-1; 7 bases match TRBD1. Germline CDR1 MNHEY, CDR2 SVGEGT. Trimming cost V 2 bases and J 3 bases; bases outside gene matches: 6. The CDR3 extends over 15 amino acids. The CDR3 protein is CASSYPGRGDTEAFF. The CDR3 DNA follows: TGTGCCAGCAGTTACCCCGGCAGGGGGGACACTGAAGCTTTCTTT.

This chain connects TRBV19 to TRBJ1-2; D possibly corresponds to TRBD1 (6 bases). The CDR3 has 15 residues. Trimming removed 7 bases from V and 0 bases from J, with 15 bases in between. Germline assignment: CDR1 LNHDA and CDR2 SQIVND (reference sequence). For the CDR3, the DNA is TGTGCCAGTACAGAAGGGACACCAGCTAACTATGGCTACACCTTC. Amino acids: CASTEGTPANYGYTF.

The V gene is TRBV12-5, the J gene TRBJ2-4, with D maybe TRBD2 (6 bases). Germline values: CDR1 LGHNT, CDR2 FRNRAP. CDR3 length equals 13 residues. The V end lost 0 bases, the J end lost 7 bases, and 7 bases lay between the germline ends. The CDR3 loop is CASGLVRGNIQYF. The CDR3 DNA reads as TGTGCTAGTGGTTTGGTACGGGGGAACATTCAGTACTTC.

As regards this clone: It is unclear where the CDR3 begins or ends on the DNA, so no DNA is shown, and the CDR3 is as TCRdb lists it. CDR3 protein: CARSLTVGAGTEAFF. This chain uses TRBV7-5 with TRBJ1-1. TRBV7-5 is listed as a pseudogene. The CDR3 is 15 amino acids in total, end residues counted.

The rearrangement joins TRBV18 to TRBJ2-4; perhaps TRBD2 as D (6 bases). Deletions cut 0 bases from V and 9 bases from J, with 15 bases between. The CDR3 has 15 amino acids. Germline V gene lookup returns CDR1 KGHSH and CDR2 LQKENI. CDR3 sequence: CASSPPRAGTSIQYF. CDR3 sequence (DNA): TGTGCCAGCTCACCACCTCGGGCGGGAACGAGCATTCAGTACTTC.

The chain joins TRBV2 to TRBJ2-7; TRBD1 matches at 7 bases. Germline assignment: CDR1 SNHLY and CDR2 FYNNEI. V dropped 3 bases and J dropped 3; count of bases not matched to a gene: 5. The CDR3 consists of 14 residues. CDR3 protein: CASSETGRFYEQYF. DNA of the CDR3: TGTGCCAGCAGTGAGACAGGGCGATTCTACGAGCAGTACTTC. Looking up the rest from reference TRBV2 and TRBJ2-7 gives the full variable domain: EPEVTQTPSHQVTQMGQEVILRCVPISNHLYFYWYRQILGQKVEFLVSFYNNEISEKSEIFDDQFSVERPDGSNFTLKIRSTKLEDSAMYFCASSETGRFYEQYFGPGTRLTVT.

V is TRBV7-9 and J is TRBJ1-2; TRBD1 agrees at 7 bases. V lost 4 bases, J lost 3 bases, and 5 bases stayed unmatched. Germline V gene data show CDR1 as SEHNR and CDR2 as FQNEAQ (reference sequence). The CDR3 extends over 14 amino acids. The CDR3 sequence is CASSSGTGDYGYTF. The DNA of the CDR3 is TGTGCCAGCAGCTCCGGAACAGGGGACTATGGCTACACCTTC.

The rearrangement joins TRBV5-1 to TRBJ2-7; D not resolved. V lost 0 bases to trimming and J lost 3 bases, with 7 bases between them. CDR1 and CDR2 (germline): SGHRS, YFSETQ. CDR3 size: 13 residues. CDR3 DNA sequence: TGCGCCAGCAGCTTGGAACAGAGCTACGAGCAGTACTTC. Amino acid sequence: CASSLEQSYEQYF. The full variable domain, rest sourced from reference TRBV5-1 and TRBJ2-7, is KAGVTQTPRYLIKTRGQQVTLSCSPISGHRSVSWYQQTPGQGLQFLFEYFSETQRNKGNFPGRFSGRQFSNSRSEMNVSTLELGDSALYLCASSLEQSYEQYFGPGTRLTVT.

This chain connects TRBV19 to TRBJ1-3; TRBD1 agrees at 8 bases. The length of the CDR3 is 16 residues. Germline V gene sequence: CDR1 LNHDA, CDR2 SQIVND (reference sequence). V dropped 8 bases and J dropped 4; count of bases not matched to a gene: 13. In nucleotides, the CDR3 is TGTGCCAGTCGTAGGGGGGCAGGGGGCGAAGGAAACACCATATATTTT. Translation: CASRRGAGGEGNTIYF.

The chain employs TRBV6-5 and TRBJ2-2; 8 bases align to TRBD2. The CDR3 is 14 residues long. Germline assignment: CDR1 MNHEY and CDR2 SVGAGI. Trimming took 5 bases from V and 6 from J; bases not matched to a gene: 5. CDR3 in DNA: TGTGCCAGCAGTATAGCGGGACGGCCCGGGGAGCTGTTTTTT. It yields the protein CASSIAGRPGELFF.

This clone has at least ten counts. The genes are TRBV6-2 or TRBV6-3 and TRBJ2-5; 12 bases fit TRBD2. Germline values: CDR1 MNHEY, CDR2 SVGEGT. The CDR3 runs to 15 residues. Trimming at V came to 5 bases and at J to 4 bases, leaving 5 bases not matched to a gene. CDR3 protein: CASSPVTSGRETQYF. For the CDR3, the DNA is TGTGCCAGCAGTCCCGTGACTAGCGGGAGAGAGACCCAGTACTTC.

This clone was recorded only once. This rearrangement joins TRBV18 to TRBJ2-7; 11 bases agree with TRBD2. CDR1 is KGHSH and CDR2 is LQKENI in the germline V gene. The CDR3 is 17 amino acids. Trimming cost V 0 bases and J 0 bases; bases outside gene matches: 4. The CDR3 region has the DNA TGTGCCAGCTCACCACCAACTAGCGGGGGTAACTCCTACGAGCAGTACTTC. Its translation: CASSPPTSGGNSYEQYF.

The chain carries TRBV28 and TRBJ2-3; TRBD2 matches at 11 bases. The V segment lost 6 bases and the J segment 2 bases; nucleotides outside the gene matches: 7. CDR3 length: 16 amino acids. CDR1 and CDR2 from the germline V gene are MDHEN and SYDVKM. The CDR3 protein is CASSHGLAGYTDTQYF. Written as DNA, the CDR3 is TGTGCCAGCAGCCATGGACTAGCGGGTTACACAGATACGCAGTATTTT.

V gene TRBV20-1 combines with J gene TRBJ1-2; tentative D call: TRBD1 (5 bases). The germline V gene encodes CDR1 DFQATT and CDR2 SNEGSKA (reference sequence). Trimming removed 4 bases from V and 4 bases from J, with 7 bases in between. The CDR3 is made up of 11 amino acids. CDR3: CSATDIYGYTF. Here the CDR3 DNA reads TGCAGTGCTACGGACATCTATGGCTACACCTTC.

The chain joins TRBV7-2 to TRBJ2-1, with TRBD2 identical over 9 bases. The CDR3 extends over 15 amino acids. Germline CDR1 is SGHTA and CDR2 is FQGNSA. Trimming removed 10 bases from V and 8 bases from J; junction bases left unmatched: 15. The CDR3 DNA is TGTGCCACCAAAAACGGGGGGACTAGCCGGGATGAGCAGTTCTTC. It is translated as CATKNGGTSRDEQFF. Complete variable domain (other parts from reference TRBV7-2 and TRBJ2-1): GAGVSQSPSNKVTEKGKDVELRCDPISGHTALYWYRQSLGQGLEFLIYFQGNSAPDKSGLPSDRFSAERTGGSVSTLTIQRTQQEDSAVYLCATKNGGTSRDEQFFGPGTRLTVL.

The chain's CDR3 is CASDRQVNSNQPQHF. The CDR3 DNA reads as TGTGCCAGCGATCGACAGGTGAATAGCAATCAGCCCCAGCATTTT. This chain connects TRBV6-5 to TRBJ1-5, with D maybe TRBD1 (6 bases). CDR3 length equals 15 residues. V shed 8 bases and J shed 0 bases, with 14 bases lying between them. Germline CDR1 MNHEY, CDR2 SVGAGI.

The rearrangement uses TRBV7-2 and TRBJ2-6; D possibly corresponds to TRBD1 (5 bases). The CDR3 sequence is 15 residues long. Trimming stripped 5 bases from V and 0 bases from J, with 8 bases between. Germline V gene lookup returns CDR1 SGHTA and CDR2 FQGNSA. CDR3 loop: CASSRDSSGANVLTF. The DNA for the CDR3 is TGTGCCAGCAGCAGAGACAGCTCTGGGGCCAACGTCCTGACTTTC.

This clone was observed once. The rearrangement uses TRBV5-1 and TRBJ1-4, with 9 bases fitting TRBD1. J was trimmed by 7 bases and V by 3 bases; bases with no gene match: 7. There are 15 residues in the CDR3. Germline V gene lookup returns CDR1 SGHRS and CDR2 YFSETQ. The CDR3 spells CASSWTGERGEKLFF. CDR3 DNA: TGCGCCAGCAGCTGGACAGGGGAACGAGGTGAAAAACTGTTTTTT.

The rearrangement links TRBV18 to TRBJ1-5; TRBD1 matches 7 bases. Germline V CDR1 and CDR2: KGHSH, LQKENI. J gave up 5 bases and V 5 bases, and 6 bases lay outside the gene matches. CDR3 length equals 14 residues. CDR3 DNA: TGTGCCAGCTCAGTCGGGACAGCGGATCAGCCCCAGCATTTT. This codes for CASSVGTADQPQHF.

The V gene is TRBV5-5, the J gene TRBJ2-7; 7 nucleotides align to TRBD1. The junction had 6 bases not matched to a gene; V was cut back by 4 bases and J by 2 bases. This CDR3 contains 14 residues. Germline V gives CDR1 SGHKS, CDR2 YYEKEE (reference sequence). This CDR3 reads CASSKAGTAYEQYF. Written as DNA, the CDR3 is TGTGCCAGCAGCAAAGCCGGGACAGCCTACGAGCAGTACTTC.